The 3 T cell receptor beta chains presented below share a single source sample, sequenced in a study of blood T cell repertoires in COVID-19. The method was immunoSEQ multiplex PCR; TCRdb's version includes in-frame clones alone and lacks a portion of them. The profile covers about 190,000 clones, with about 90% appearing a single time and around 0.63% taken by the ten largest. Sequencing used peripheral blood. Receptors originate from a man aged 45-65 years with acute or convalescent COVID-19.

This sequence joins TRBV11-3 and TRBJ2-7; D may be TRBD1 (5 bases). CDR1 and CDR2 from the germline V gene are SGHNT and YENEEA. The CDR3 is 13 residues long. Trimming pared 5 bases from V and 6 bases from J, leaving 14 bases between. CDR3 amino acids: CASSASKGREQYF. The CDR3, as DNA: TGTGCCAGCAGCGCATCTAAGGGGCGCGAGCAGTACTTC.

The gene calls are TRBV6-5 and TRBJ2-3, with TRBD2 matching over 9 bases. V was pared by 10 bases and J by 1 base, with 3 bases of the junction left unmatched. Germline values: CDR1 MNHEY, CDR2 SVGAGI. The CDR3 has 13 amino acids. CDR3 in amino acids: CAISSGGTDTQYF. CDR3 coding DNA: TGTGCCATCTCTAGCGGGGGCACAGATACGCAGTATTTT.

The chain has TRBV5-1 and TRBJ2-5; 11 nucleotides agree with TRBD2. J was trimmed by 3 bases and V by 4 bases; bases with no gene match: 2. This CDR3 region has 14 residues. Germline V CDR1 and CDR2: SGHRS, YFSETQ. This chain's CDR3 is CASSATSGKETQYF. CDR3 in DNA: TGCGCCAGCAGCGCGACTAGCGGGAAAGAGACCCAGTACTTC. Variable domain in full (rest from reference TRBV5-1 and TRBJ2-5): KAGVTQTPRYLIKTRGQQVTLSCSPISGHRSVSWYQQTPGQGLQFLFEYFSETQRNKGNFPGRFSGRQFSNSRSEMNVSTLELGDSALYLCASSATSGKETQYFGPGTRLLVL.